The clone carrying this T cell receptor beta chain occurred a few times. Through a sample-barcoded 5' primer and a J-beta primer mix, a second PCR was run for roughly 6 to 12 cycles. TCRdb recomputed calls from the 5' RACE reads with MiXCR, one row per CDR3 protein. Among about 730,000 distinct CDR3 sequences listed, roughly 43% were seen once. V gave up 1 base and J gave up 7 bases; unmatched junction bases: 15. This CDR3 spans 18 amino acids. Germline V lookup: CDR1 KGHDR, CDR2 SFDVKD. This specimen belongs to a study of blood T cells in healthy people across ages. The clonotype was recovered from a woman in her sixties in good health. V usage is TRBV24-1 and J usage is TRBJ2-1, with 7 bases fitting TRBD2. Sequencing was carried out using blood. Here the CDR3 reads CATSDLREDKPLLNEQFF. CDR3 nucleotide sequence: TGTGCCACCAGTGATTTACGGGAGGACAAACCTCTTTTGAATGAGCAGTTCTTC.